This is a list of T cell receptor beta chains from one sample in a study of blood T cell repertoires in COVID-19. Sequenced by immunoSEQ multiplex PCR; TCRdb stores in-frame clones only, minus some. The table lists tens of thousands of clones, around four fifths of them singletons, with 18% in the top ten. The source material was peripheral blood. These receptor sequences come from a woman of 80 years or more with acute or convalescent COVID-19. The CDR3 runs from the conserved cysteine through the conserved F or W. The order of the fields is clone size, D gene, V gene, J gene, CDR3 protein, CDR3 DNA. D genes are given only for firm matches. Not every row has a clone size; where given, it reads once, few, many or a size class.

clone size: -; D gene: -; V gene: TRBV2; J gene: TRBJ1-2; CDR3 protein: CASLGADLTGYTF; CDR3 DNA: TGTGCCAGTTTAGGGGCGGATCTAACCGGCTACACCTTC
clone size: -; D gene: -; V gene: TRBV18; J gene: TRBJ1-2; CDR3 protein: CASSPTTVGPNYGYTF; CDR3 DNA: TGTGCCAGCTCACCGACAACAGTGGGGCCTAACTATGGCTACACCTTC
clone size: -; D gene: -; V gene: TRBV30; J gene: TRBJ2-1; CDR3 protein: CASGERKQFF; CDR3 DNA: TGTGCTAGTGGTGAACGCAAGCAGTTCTTC
clone size: -; D gene: -; V gene: TRBV27; J gene: TRBJ2-7; CDR3 protein: CASARDFSYEQYF; CDR3 DNA: TGTGCCAGCGCCCGGGACTTCTCCTACGAGCAGTACTTC
clone size: -; D gene: -; V gene: TRBV6-6; J gene: TRBJ1-5; CDR3 protein: CASSRDKASNQPQHF; CDR3 DNA: TGTGCCAGCAGCCGGGACAAGGCGAGCAATCAGCCCCAGCATTTT
clone size: -; D gene: -; V gene: TRBV19; J gene: TRBJ1-3; CDR3 protein: CASSSQISGNTIYF; CDR3 DNA: TGTGCCAGTAGTTCTCAGATTTCTGGAAACACCATATATTTT
clone size: -; D gene: -; V gene: TRBV19; J gene: TRBJ1-1; CDR3 protein: CASSFHRVDDTEAFF; CDR3 DNA: TGTGCCAGTAGTTTCCACAGGGTGGACGACACTGAAGCTTTCTTT
clone size: -; D gene: TRBD1; V gene: TRBV4-2; J gene: TRBJ1-4; CDR3 protein: CASSQERRTGPNEKLFF; CDR3 DNA: TGTGCCAGCAGCCAAGAACGGCGGACAGGACCAAATGAAAAACTGTTTTTT
clone size: -; D gene: -; V gene: TRBV19; J gene: TRBJ2-3; CDR3 protein: CASEGETQGTQYF; CDR3 DNA: TGTGCCAGTGAGGGGGAGACCCAGGGGACGCAGTATTTT
clone size: -; D gene: TRBD1; V gene: TRBV3-1/TRBV3-2; J gene: TRBJ2-7; CDR3 protein: CASSQDVGQGHHEQYF; CDR3 DNA: TGTGCCAGCAGCCAAGATGTGGGACAGGGGCACCACGAGCAGTACTTC
clone size: few; D gene: -; V gene: TRBV30; J gene: TRBJ1-5; CDR3 protein: CAWSGDTVGQPQHF; CDR3 DNA: TGTGCCTGGTCCGGGGATACGGTTGGTCAGCCCCAGCATTTT